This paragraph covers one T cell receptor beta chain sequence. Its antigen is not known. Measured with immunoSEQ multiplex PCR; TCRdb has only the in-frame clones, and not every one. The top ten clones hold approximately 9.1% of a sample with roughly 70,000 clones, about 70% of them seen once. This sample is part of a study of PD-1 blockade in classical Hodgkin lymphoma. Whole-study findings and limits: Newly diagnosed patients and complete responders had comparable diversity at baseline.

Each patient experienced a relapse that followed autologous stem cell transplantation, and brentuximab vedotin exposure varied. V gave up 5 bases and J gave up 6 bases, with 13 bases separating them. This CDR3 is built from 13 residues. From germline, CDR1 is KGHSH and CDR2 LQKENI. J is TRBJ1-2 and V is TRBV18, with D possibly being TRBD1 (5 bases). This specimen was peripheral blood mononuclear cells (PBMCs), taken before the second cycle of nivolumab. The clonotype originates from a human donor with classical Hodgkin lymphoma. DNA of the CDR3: TGTGCCAGCTCAAAGACAGCGAGGGATGGCTACACCTTC. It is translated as CASSKTARDGYTF.